These 20 T cell receptor beta chains came from one sample sequenced in a study of metastatic and nonmetastatic thyroid tumors. Patients underwent thyroid surgery, and none had received any treatment before it. TCRdb re-called the PCR reads with MiXCR. Here the sample spans some 17,000 clones, less than 30% being singletons. Sequenced: adjacent normal tissue. Every receptor here comes from a female donor with papillary thyroid cancer or a benign thyroid nodule (not recorded which). Some clones in this sample may be carry-over from other donors' samples.

This clone has more than one count but fewer than ten. The rearrangement joins TRBV6-2 or TRBV6-3 to TRBJ1-1; D uncertain. Trimming left V 6 bases short and J 1 base short, with 12 bases between. The length of the CDR3 is 14 residues. The germline V gene encodes CDR1 MNHEY and CDR2 SVGEGT. The CDR3 region has the DNA TGTGCCAGCAGGCGGTCGGGGTGGAACACTGAAGCTTTCTTT. Translation gives CASRRSGWNTEAFF.

By share, this clone counts as medium-sized. The chain recombines TRBV7-9 with TRBJ1-2, with a possible D match to TRBD1 (5 bases). The V end was cut by 4 bases, the J end by 8 bases, with 11 bases between. The CDR3 runs to 12 residues. Per the germline V gene, CDR1 is SEHNR and CDR2 is FQNEAQ (reference sequence). The CDR3 loop is CASSYRDLGYTF. The CDR3 region has the DNA TGTGCCAGCAGCTACCGGGACCTAGGCTACACCTTC.

In this sample, this clone turned up many times. The chain couples TRBV6-1 to TRBJ1-1, with D unclear. V was shortened by 5 bases and J by 8 bases, with 12 bases between the two germline ends. The CDR3 totals 12 residues. Germline CDR1 MNHNS, CDR2 SASEGT. The CDR3: CASSSASREAFF. The CDR3 nucleotides are TGTGCCAGCAGTTCGGCCAGCAGGGAAGCTTTCTTT.

This clone was counted only a few times. J is TRBJ2-6 and V is TRBV6-5; the D gene is possibly TRBD1 (6 bases). This CDR3 spans 16 amino acids. V shed 5 bases and J shed 0 bases, with 11 bases lying between them. Germline V lookup: CDR1 MNHEY, CDR2 SVGAGI. This CDR3 reads CASSTRGGSGANVLTF. The CDR3 bases are TGTGCCAGCAGTACTAGAGGGGGCTCTGGGGCCAACGTCCTGACTTTC.

This clone was found a few times. The gene calls are TRBV10-3 and TRBJ2-6, with unresolved D. The V end lost 10 bases, the J end lost 0 bases, and 7 bases lay between the germline ends. This CDR3 has 13 amino acids. The germline CDR1 and CDR2 sequences are ENHRY and SYGVKD. The DNA for the CDR3 is TGTGCCACCAGCCTCTCTGGGGCCAACGTCCTGACTTTC. It yields the protein CATSLSGANVLTF.

This clone has only a few counts. This rearrangement joins TRBV30 to TRBJ1-5, with D unclear. Trimming took off 5 bases at V and 6 bases at J, with 5 bases between the two ends. Germline V CDR1 and CDR2: GTSNPN, SVGIG (reference sequence). The CDR3 loop spans 10 amino acids. CDR3 protein: CAWRSQPQHF. DNA for the CDR3: TGTGCCTGGCGGAGTCAGCCCCAGCATTTT.

Only a few counts were recorded for this clone. The chain employs TRBV11-3 and TRBJ2-2; D may be TRBD1 (5 bases). This CDR3 is built from 14 residues. Deletions cut 2 bases from V and 6 bases from J, with 10 bases between. Germline V lookup: CDR1 SGHNT, CDR2 YENEEA. CDR3 nucleotide sequence: TGTGCCAGCAGCTTAAGGGGTATTTCCGGGGAGCTGTTTTTT. As protein: CASSLRGISGELFF.

The V and J genes are TRBV7-8 and TRBJ1-5, with TRBD1 as a possible D gene (6 bases). CDR1 SGHVS and CDR2 FQNEAQ come from the germline V gene. CDR3 length: 12 residues. V lost 5 bases and J lost 9, with 11 bases in between. CDR3 sequence: CASSRHRVPQHF. The CDR3 coding sequence is TGTGCCAGCAGCAGACACAGGGTGCCCCAGCATTTT.

This clone was detected a few times. This sequence joins TRBV6-2 or TRBV6-3 and TRBJ2-3; D is possibly TRBD1 or TRBD2 (5 bases each). Germline V gives CDR1 MNHEY, CDR2 SVGEGT. Trimming shortened V by 4 bases and J by 3 bases, and 14 bases separated the two germline ends. This CDR3 comprises 15 residues. The CDR3 coding sequence is TGTGCCAGCAGTTTTTCAGGAGAGGGGACAGATACGCAGTATTTT. Its protein is CASSFSGEGTDTQYF.

This clone occurred a few times. This chain connects TRBV11-3 to TRBJ2-5, with 11 bases matching TRBD2. Germline loops: CDR1 SGHNT, CDR2 YENEEA. The CDR3 contains 16 residues. The V gene end was trimmed by 5 bases and the J gene end by 1 base; junction bases not matched to a gene: 6. The CDR3 reads CASSPGLAGLQETQYF. CDR3 in DNA: TGTGCCAGCAGCCCCGGACTAGCGGGCCTCCAAGAGACCCAGTACTTC.

The J gene is TRBJ2-7, the V gene TRBV10-3, with 10 bases identical to TRBD2. The ends lost 6 bases at V and 2 bases at J; junction bases unmatched: 4. Germline lookup yields CDR1 ENHRY and CDR2 SYGVKD. This CDR3 is 14 amino acids long. This chain's CDR3 is CAISLAGATYEQYF. CDR3 DNA: TGTGCCATCAGCCTAGCGGGGGCAACCTACGAGCAGTACTTC.

The chain joins TRBV3-1 to TRBJ2-7; the D call may be TRBD1 or TRBD2 (5 bases each). V lost 4 bases and J lost 7, with 20 bases in between. This CDR3 is built from 15 residues. Per the germline V gene, CDR1 is LGHDT and CDR2 is YNNKEL (reference sequence). The CDR3 DNA follows: TGTGCCAGCAGCCGCCCGGGACCGCGCTCGGGGGAGCAGTACTTC. Amino acid sequence: CASSRPGPRSGEQYF.

Notes on this clone: This same CDR3 is encoded by further DNA sequences in the sample. The chain carries TRBV7-2 and TRBJ2-1; D is unresolved. With 2 bases removed from V and 10 bases from J, the gap between germline ends came to 12 bases. Germline V CDR1 and CDR2: SGHTA, FQGNSA. The CDR3 has 13 residues. DNA of the CDR3: TGTGCCAGCAGCTTATGGGCAGGCAACGAGCAGTTCTTC. Translated, it gives CASSLWAGNEQFF.

This clone was seen only a few times. This chain uses TRBV6-1 with TRBJ2-1, with 12 bases identical to TRBD2. The germline V gene encodes CDR1 MNHNS and CDR2 SASEGT. V shed 8 bases, J shed 12 bases, and the junction held 11 bases outside the gene matches. The CDR3 spans 14 residues. Written as DNA, the CDR3 is TGTGCCAGCCGGGAGACTAGCGGGAGTGGGGTGCAGTTCTTC. Residues: CASRETSGSGVQFF.

V gene TRBV15 combines with J gene TRBJ1-1; D unresolved. V was pared by 1 base and J by 1 base, with 10 bases between. This CDR3 comprises 15 residues. CDR1 LNHNV and CDR2 YYDKDF come from the germline V gene (reference sequence). CDR3 in DNA: TGTGCCACCAGCAGAGGAGGATGGGAGAACACTGAAGCTTTCTTT. This translates into CATSRGGWENTEAFF.

V gene TRBV9 combines with J gene TRBJ2-7; the match to TRBD1 covers 7 bases. The germline V gene has CDR1 SGDLS and CDR2 YYNGEE. The trim removed 5 bases at V and 0 bases at J, leaving 5 bases unmatched. The length of the CDR3 is 14 residues. The CDR3 sequence: CASSPRQGSYEQYF. The CDR3 DNA follows: TGTGCCAGCAGTCCACGACAGGGCTCCTACGAGCAGTACTTC.

This clone was detected only a few times. This chain joins TRBV11-1 and TRBJ2-7; D ambiguous. From germline, CDR1 is SGHAT and CDR2 FQDESV (reference sequence). The ends were cut back, 6 bases at V and 3 bases at J, with 6 bases in the middle. This CDR3 comprises 11 residues. The CDR3 DNA is TGTGCCAGCAGTAATTACTACGAGCAGTACTTC. Translation gives CASSNYYEQYF.

This clone was seen only a few times. J is TRBJ2-2 and V is TRBV11-3, with D possibly being TRBD1 or TRBD2 (5 bases each). V was trimmed by 3 bases and J by 13 bases, leaving 12 bases between them. The CDR3 has 12 residues. Germline V gene data show CDR1 as SGHNT and CDR2 as YENEEA. CDR3 sequence: CASSFNPGPLFF. Written as DNA, the CDR3 is TGTGCCAGCAGCTTTAATCCGGGGCCGCTGTTTTTT.

The chain links TRBV20-1 to TRBJ1-1, with a weak D call TRBD1 (5 bases). The CDR3 runs to 13 residues. Trimming took 0 bases from V and 5 from J, leaving 10 bases between them. The germline V gene has CDR1 DFQATT and CDR2 SNEGSKA (reference sequence). The CDR3 is CSARDGALTEAFF. CDR3 in DNA: TGCAGTGCTAGAGACGGGGCCTTAACTGAAGCTTTCTTT.

The chain joins TRBV6-6 to TRBJ2-1; tentative D call: TRBD1 (6 bases). This CDR3 has 12 amino acids. Per the germline V gene, CDR1 is MNHNY and CDR2 is SVGAGI (reference sequence). Trimming left V 2 bases short and J 9 bases short, with 8 bases between. The DNA of the CDR3 is TGTGCCAGCAGTTACGTCAGGGGTGAGCAGTTCTTC. It codes for CASSYVRGEQFF.